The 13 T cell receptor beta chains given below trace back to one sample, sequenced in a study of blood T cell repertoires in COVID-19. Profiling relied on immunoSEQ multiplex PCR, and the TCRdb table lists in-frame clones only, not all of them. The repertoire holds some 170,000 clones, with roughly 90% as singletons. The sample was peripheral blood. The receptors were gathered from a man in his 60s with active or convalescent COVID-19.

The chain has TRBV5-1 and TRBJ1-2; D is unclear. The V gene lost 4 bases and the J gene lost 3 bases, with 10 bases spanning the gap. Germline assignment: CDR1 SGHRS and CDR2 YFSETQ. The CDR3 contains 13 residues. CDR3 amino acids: CASSTSEDYGYTF. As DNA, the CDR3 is TGCGCCAGCAGCACCTCGGAGGACTATGGCTACACCTTC.

The CDR3 reads CASSGGGTGYNEQFF. The CDR3, as DNA: TGCGCCAGCAGCGGGGGAGGGACAGGGTACAATGAGCAGTTCTTC. This chain connects TRBV5-1 to TRBJ2-1; 9 nucleotides agree with TRBD1. V was clipped by 4 bases and J by 4 bases; unmatched bases: 6. The germline V gene has CDR1 SGHRS and CDR2 YFSETQ. The CDR3 sequence is 15 residues long.

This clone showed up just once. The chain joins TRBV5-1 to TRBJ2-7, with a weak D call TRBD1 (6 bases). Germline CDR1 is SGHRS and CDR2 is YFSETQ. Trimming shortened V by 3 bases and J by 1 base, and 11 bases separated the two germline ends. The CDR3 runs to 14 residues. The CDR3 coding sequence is TGCGCCAGCAGCTCCAGGACAGCGTCCTACGAGCAGTACTTC. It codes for CASSSRTASYEQYF. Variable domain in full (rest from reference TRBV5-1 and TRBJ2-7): KAGVTQTPRYLIKTRGQQVTLSCSPISGHRSVSWYQQTPGQGLQFLFEYFSETQRNKGNFPGRFSGRQFSNSRSEMNVSTLELGDSALYLCASSSRTASYEQYFGPGTRLTVT.

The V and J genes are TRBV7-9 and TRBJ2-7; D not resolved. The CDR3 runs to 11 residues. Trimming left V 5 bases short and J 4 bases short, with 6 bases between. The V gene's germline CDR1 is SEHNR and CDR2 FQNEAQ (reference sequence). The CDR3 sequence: CASSQQYEQYF. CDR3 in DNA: TGTGCCAGCAGCCAACAATACGAGCAGTACTTC.

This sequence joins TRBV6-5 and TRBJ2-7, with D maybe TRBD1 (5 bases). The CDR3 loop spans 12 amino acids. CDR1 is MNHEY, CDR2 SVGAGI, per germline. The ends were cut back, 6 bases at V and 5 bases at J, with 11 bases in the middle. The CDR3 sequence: CASRSGSHEQYF. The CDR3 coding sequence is TGTGCCAGCAGGTCAGGGTCCCACGAGCAGTACTTC.

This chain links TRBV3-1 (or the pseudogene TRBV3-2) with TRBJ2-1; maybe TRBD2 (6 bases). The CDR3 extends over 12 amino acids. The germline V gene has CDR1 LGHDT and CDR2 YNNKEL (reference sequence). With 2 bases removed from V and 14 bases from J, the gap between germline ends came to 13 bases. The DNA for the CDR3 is TGTGCCAGCAGCCAAACGACTAGTCGTAAGTTCTTC. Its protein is CASSQTTSRKFF.

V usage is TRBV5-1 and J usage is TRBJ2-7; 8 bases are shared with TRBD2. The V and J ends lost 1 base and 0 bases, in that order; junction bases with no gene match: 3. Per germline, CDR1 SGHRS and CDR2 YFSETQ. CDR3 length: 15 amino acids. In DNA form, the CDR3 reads TGCGCCAGCAGCTTGTCCGGGGGGGACTCCTACGAGCAGTACTTC. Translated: CASSLSGGDSYEQYF.

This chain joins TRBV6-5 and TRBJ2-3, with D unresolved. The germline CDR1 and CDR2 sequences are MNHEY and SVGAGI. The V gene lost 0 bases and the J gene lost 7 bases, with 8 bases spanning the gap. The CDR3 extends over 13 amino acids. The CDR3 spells CASSYSSINTQYF. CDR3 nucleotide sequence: TGTGCCAGCAGTTACTCGAGCATTAATACGCAGTATTTT.

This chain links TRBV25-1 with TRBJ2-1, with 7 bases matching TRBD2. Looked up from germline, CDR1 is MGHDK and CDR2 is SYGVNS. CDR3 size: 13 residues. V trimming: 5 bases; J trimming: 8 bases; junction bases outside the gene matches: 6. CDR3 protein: CASSRGSSDEQFF. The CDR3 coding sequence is TGTGCCAGCAGTCGCGGGAGTAGCGATGAGCAGTTCTTC.

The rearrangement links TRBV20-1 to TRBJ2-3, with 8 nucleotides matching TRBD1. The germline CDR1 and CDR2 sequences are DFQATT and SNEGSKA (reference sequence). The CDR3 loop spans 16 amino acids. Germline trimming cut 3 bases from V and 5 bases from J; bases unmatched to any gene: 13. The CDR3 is CSASALGQGALDTQYF. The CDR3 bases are TGCAGTGCTAGTGCACTCGGACAGGGCGCGCTAGATACGCAGTATTTT.

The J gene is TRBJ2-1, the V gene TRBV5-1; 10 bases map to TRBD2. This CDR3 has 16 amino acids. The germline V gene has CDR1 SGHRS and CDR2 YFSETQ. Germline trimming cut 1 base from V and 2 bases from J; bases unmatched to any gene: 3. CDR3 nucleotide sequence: TGCGCCAGCAGCTTGATAGCGGGAGGCCCCTACAATGAGCAGTTCTTC. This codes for CASSLIAGGPYNEQFF.

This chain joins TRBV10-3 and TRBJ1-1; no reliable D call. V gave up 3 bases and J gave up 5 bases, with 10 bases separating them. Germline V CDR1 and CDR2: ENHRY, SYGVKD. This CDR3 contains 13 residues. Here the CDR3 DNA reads TGTGCCATCAGTGAAGCCCAACGGACTGAAGCTTTCTTT. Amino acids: CAISEAQRTEAFF.

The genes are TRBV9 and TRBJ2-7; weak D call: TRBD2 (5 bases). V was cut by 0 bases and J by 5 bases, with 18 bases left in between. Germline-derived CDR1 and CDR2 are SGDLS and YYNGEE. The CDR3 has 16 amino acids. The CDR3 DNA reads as TGTGCCAGCAGCGTAGGGGGTGGACTCGCACTACACGAGCAGTACTTC. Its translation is CASSVGGGLALHEQYF.